The 9 T cell receptor beta chains in this list originate from one sample, sequenced in a study of T cell repertoires in cytomegalovirus infection. TCRdb re-called the reads through MiXCR, storing one row per CDR3 protein. The repertoire includes about 250,000 distinct CDR3 sequences, 10% to 15% of them detected once, and approximately 1.6% sits in the top ten. Sequencing was done on a sample of PBMCs. The receptors come from a human donor in good health (CMV status not recorded). Some clones in this sample may be carry-over from other donors' samples.

This clonotype was counted a few times. This chain connects TRBV19 to TRBJ2-1; tentatively, D is TRBD1 (6 bases). Deletions cut 6 bases from V and 3 bases from J, with 15 bases between. This CDR3 comprises 15 residues. The germline V gene encodes CDR1 LNHDA and CDR2 SQIVND (reference sequence). The CDR3 is CASREGVSGYNEQFF. The CDR3 nucleotides read TGTGCCAGTAGAGAGGGGGTCTCGGGCTACAATGAGCAGTTCTTC.

In its sample, this clonotype was seen a few times. The chain uses TRBV25-1 and TRBJ2-7; the D gene is possibly TRBD1 (6 bases). Deletions cut 3 bases from V and 2 bases from J, with 11 bases between. The germline CDR1 and CDR2 sequences are MGHDK and SYGVNS. CDR3 length: 14 residues. CDR3 in DNA: TGTGCCAGCAGTGATCGGACAGTCCCCTACGAGCAGTACTTC. Its translation: CASSDRTVPYEQYF.

The rearrangement joins TRBV7-6 to TRBJ2-1; weak D call: TRBD2 (6 bases). Germline CDR1 and CDR2: SGHVS and FNYEAQ. The length of the CDR3 is 15 residues. V lost 5 bases to trimming and J lost 6 bases, with 17 bases between them. The CDR3, as DNA: TGTGCCAGCAGCCCCCGGGAGTCGTCTCTCAATGAGCAGTTCTTC. This gives the protein CASSPRESSLNEQFF.

This clonotype came up many times. The chain joins TRBV7-2 to TRBJ2-1, with D possibly matching TRBD2 (5 bases). Germline loops: CDR1 SGHTA, CDR2 FQGNSA. The CDR3 covers 15 residues. Trimming took 5 bases from V and 3 from J, leaving 14 bases between them. The CDR3 nucleotides read TGTGCCAGCAGCGTAGAGGCTAGCAGCTACAATGAGCAGTTCTTC. Protein sequence: CASSVEASSYNEQFF.

At least ten counts were recorded for this clonotype. The chain couples TRBV12-3 or TRBV12-4 to TRBJ2-7, with 7 bases fitting TRBD2. The CDR3 length is 13 residues. With V trimmed by 6 bases and J by 4 bases, 6 bases remained unmatched. The CDR3 DNA sequence: TGTGCCAGCAGCCCAAGCGGGAAGTACGAGCAGTACTTC. Encoded protein: CASSPSGKYEQYF.

Ten or more counts support this clonotype. V and J are TRBV28 and TRBJ2-7; 7 bases fit TRBD2. V lost 8 bases to trimming and J lost 3 bases; unmatched junction nucleotides: 1. This CDR3 contains 11 residues. Germline CDR1 reads MDHEN; CDR2 reads SYDVKM. CDR3 DNA: TGTGCCAGCGGCGGGAGCTACGAGCAGTACTTC. Its protein is CASGGSYEQYF.

This clonotype showed up just a few times. The chain links TRBV11-3 to TRBJ1-1; the D gene is possibly TRBD1 (6 bases). The ends were cut back, 2 bases at V and 4 bases at J, with 11 bases in the middle. The CDR3 has 14 amino acids. The V gene's germline CDR1 is SGHNT and CDR2 YENEEA. The CDR3 region is CASSLRGGGTEAFF. DNA of the CDR3: TGTGCCAGCAGCTTAAGAGGGGGGGGCACTGAAGCTTTCTTT.

A word on this clonotype: A much larger clone sits a single nucleotide away, making a read error possible. The rearrangement uses TRBV7-6 and TRBJ2-3; no clear D gene. Germline V gene sequence: CDR1 SGHVS, CDR2 FNYEAQ. The CDR3 loop spans 15 amino acids. The CDR3 here is CAGSVTGSSTDTQYF. CDR3 in DNA: TGTGCCGGCAGTGTTACCGGCTCTAGCACAGATACGCAGTATTTT.

The sample holds many counts of this clonotype. This rearrangement joins TRBV7-2 to TRBJ2-7; D might be TRBD1 or TRBD2, each matching 5 bases. The CDR3 runs 15 residues. CDR1 is SGHTA and CDR2 is FQGNSA in the germline V gene. Trimming stripped 5 bases from V and 1 base from J, with 15 bases between. The CDR3 is CASSPGTQRSYEQYF. In DNA form, the CDR3 reads TGTGCCAGCAGCCCCGGGACCCAAAGGTCCTACGAGCAGTACTTC.